This T cell receptor beta chain originates from a study of graft-versus-host responses after intestinal transplantation. In germline, CDR1 is SGHRS, CDR2 YFSETQ. The CDR3 contains 16 residues. V shed 0 bases, J shed 3 bases, and the junction held 8 bases outside the gene matches. This table comes from immunoSEQ multiplex PCR, and its TCRdb copy is limited to in-frame clones, with some not included. The table has around 18,000 clones, 88% seen once. The starting material was PBMCs, obtained 110 days after intestinal transplant. The sequence came from a human patient who received an intestinal transplant, so some T cells may come from the graft donor. The rearrangement uses TRBV5-1 and TRBJ2-5; TRBD1 matches 7 bases. The CDR3 region has the DNA TGCGCCAGCAGCTTGGGAAGGACAGGTCAGGAAGAGACCCAGTACTTC. Translation: CASSLGRTGQEETQYF.